This T cell receptor beta chain originates from a study of T cells after yellow fever vaccination. Study as a whole: Any fraction with a low cell number was prepared using SMART-Seq v4 Ultra Low Input.

The CDR3 consists of 14 residues. After removal of 3 bases from V and 7 bases from J, the junction contained 7 bases not matched to a gene. Germline values: CDR1 GTSNPN, CDR2 SVGIG (reference sequence). Study observations and caveats: Subsequent booster samples again held most clones from primary vaccination (roughly 96% CD4, approximately 85% CD8). Weaker, the secondary response had a peak occurring faster, on day 5 versus 15.

Conversion of TCR transcripts into cDNA relied on 5'RACE template switching, which added a universal primer site and UMIs. Each CDR3 protein is one row after TCRdb ran MiXCR on the 5' RACE reads. The sample holds about 510,000 distinct CDR3 sequences, less than 25% seen once. Turning to this clonotype: What it binds is unknown.

The sequenced sample was PBMCs, obtained 20 to 25 days after the first yellow fever vaccination. This TCR was recovered from a young man who received the YFV17D yellow fever vaccine. The chain uses TRBV30 and TRBJ1-5; 9 positions agree with TRBD1. The CDR3 spells CAWSLTGGAQPQHF. Written as DNA, the CDR3 is TGTGCCTGGAGCTTAACAGGGGGCGCACAGCCCCAGCATTTT.